The rows below give T cell receptor beta chains drawn from one sample of a study of blood T cell repertoires in COVID-19. The protocol was immunoSEQ multiplex PCR, while the TCRdb copy is restricted to in-frame clones and leaves out a portion. The repertoire holds 250,000 to 350,000 clones, with roughly 90% as singletons. The sequenced sample was peripheral blood. The receptors come from a woman between 50 and 59 years old with active or convalescent COVID-19. Each CDR3 is given with its conserved first and last residue. A D gene is named only where the DNA matches it firmly. Clone size, where shown, is once, few, many, or a class for clones that have expanded.

J | length | V | D | size | DNA | CDR3
TRBJ2-6 | 19 | TRBV4-1 | TRBD2 | many | TGCGCCAGCAGCCACCCCGGGGCGGGGGGTCTCTCTGGGGCCAACGTCCTGACTTTC | CASSHPGAGGLSGANVLTF
TRBJ2-2 | 17 | TRBV6-1 | TRBD2 | NA | TGTGCCAGCAGTGAAAATCACCCTAGCGGGTACACCGGGGAGCTGTTTTTT | CASSENHPSGYTGELFF
TRBJ1-1 | 13 | TRBV6-2/TRBV6-3 | NA | once | TGTGCCAGCAGTTACTCGGGGCAGACTGAAGCTTTCTTT | CASSYSGQTEAFF
TRBJ1-2 | 14 | TRBV7-2 | NA | NA | TGTGCCAGCAGCACTAATAATGGGTATGGAGGCTACACCTTC | CASSTNNGYGGYTF
TRBJ2-1 | 15 | TRBV7-7 | TRBD2 | NA | TGTGCTAGCAGCCCGGGGACTAGCGGCGTGAATGAGCAGTTCTTC | CASSPGTSGVNEQFF
TRBJ1-5 | 15 | TRBV4-3 | NA | few | TGCGCCAGCAGCCAAGATAGGGGATACAATCAGCCCCAGCATTTT | CASSQDRGYNQPQHF
TRBJ2-1 | 15 | TRBV19 | NA | NA | TGTGCCAGTAGTACCGACAGCGCCGGGAGAGATGAGCAGTTCTTC | CASSTDSAGRDEQFF
TRBJ2-7 | 14 | TRBV11-2 | TRBD1 | NA | TGTGCCAGCAGCTTGGGACAGGGGGACTACGAGCAGTACTTC | CASSLGQGDYEQYF
TRBJ2-3 | 15 | TRBV10-3 | TRBD1 | NA | TGTGCCATCAGTGAGGGGGACAGGGCCCGATATACGCAGTATTTT | CAISEGDRARYTQYF
TRBJ2-1 | 14 | TRBV6-2/TRBV6-3 | TRBD1 | NA | TGTGCCAGCAGTTTCGGACAGGGGTATAATGAGCAGTTCTTC | CASSFGQGYNEQFF
TRBJ1-2 | 15 | TRBV9 | TRBD1 | NA | TGTGCCAGCAGCTCGGAAATTGACAGGGCGTACGGCTACACCTTC | CASSSEIDRAYGYTF
TRBJ1-4 | 14 | TRBV10-3 | NA | few | TGTGCCATCAGACCTGGGACAACCGACGAAAAACTGTTTTTT | CAIRPGTTDEKLFF
TRBJ2-5 | 15 | TRBV13 | TRBD2 | NA | TGTGCCAGCAGGCGATCTAGCGGGGGGCAAGAGACCCAGTACTTC | CASRRSSGGQETQYF
TRBJ2-7 | 14 | TRBV27 | TRBD1 | once | TGTGCCAGCAGTGTCACCGGGACAGGGTCCGAGCAGTACTTC | CASSVTGTGSEQYF
TRBJ2-4 | 15 | TRBV15 | NA | NA | TGTGCCACCAGCAGAGTCCCGGACTGGGAAAACATTCAGTACTTC | CATSRVPDWENIQYF
TRBJ1-5 | 15 | TRBV7-2 | NA | NA | TGTGCCAGCAGCTTAATAGAGACAGGCAATCAGCCCCAGCATTTT | CASSLIETGNQPQHF
TRBJ1-1 | 15 | TRBV4-1 | NA | NA | TGCGCCAGCAGCCAAGAGATCACGGTGAACACTGAAGCTTTCTTT | CASSQEITVNTEAFF
TRBJ2-1 | 15 | TRBV27 | TRBD1 | NA | TGTGCCAGCAGTTTCCCCACGACAGGGTTCAATGAGCAGTTCTTC | CASSFPTTGFNEQFF
TRBJ1-2 | 14 | TRBV5-1 | NA | NA | TGCGCCAGCAGCCATGGGCAGGGTCCGGGTGGCTACACCTTC | CASSHGQGPGGYTF
TRBJ2-2 | 17 | TRBV19 | NA | NA | TGTGCCAGTAGTATAGATTCAGGGAAAATGAACACCGGGGAGCTGTTTTTT | CASSIDSGKMNTGELFF
TRBJ1-4 | 18 | TRBV7-9 | NA | NA | TGTGCCAGCAGCTCCGATTATGGGAGTCTCCTCCCTAATGAAAAACTGTTTTTT | CASSSDYGSLLPNEKLFF
TRBJ2-7 | 16 | TRBV15 | NA | NA | TGTGCCACCAGCAGAGATCCCCGGGACAATACCTACGAGCAGTACTTC | CATSRDPRDNTYEQYF
TRBJ1-1 | 13 | TRBV28 | NA | NA | TGTGCCAGCAGCCTTTATCCCAACACTGAAGCTTTCTTT | CASSLYPNTEAFF
TRBJ2-3 | 17 | TRBV4-3 | TRBD2 | many | TGCGCCAGCAGCCAAGATAGGACTAGCGGGGGCACACATACGCAGTATTTT | CASSQDRTSGGTHTQYF
TRBJ2-7 | 15 | TRBV6-2/TRBV6-3 | NA | NA | TGTGCCAGCAGTTCCATCCGGGACTCCCACTACGAGCAGTACTTC | CASSSIRDSHYEQYF
TRBJ2-1 | 14 | TRBV28 | NA | NA | TGTGCCAGCGTCTTGGGGCTCTCCTACAATGAGCAGTTCTTC | CASVLGLSYNEQFF
TRBJ2-7 | 13 | TRBV28 | NA | NA | TGTGCCAGCAGTTTAAGGGGGTCCTACGAGCAGTACTTC | CASSLRGSYEQYF
TRBJ1-2 | 15 | TRBV19 | NA | NA | TGTGCCAGTAGTTTTGGGCCTACAAAAAACTATGGCTACACCTTC | CASSFGPTKNYGYTF
TRBJ2-2 | 11 | TRBV19 | NA | NA | TGTGCCAGTAGTACTGCGGGGGAGCTGTTTTTT | CASSTAGELFF
TRBJ2-1 | 14 | TRBV28 | NA | once | TGTGCCAGCAGAACCGCAAGCCAGGGCAGTGAGCAGTTCTTC | CASRTASQGSEQFF
TRBJ2-1 | 17 | TRBV3-1/TRBV3-2 | NA | NA | TGTGCCAGCAGCCAAGAGGCCATGAGGGGGAGAGGTAATGAGCAGTTCTTC | CASSQEAMRGRGNEQFF
TRBJ2-7 | 14 | TRBV19 | TRBD1 | once | TGTGCCAGTAGCCCGGGACAGCACGCCTACGAGCAGTACTTC | CASSPGQHAYEQYF
TRBJ2-7 | 13 | TRBV6-5 | TRBD2 | NA | TGTGCCAGCAGCCCCCTCAGGACTAGCGAGCAGTACTTC | CASSPLRTSEQYF
TRBJ1-1 | 16 | TRBV9 | NA | NA | TGTGCCAGCAGCTTCGGACAGCAGAAAGGGTACACTGAAGCTTTCTTT | CASSFGQQKGYTEAFF
TRBJ1-6 | 13 | TRBV2 | NA | NA | TGTGCCAGCAGTCTTTTGGCTAGTGGACCCCTCCACTTT | CASSLLASGPLHF
TRBJ1-5 | 16 | TRBV19 | NA | NA | TGTGCCAGTAGTACCGGGAAGGATCCCCTTCGTCAGCCCCAGCATTTT | CASSTGKDPLRQPQHF
TRBJ1-6 | 14 | TRBV10-3 | NA | NA | TGTGCCATCAGTGAATTGGGCAGTAATTCACCCCTCCACTTT | CAISELGSNSPLHF
TRBJ2-1 | 14 | TRBV6-4 | NA | NA | TGTGCCAGCAGTGTTCTAGACCGGGTGGGTGAGCAGTTCTTC | CASSVLDRVGEQFF
TRBJ1-1 | 16 | TRBV6-2/TRBV6-3 | TRBD1 | NA | TGTGCCAGCAGTTCCCACACGACAGGGGGCGTTGCTGAAGCTTTCTTT | CASSSHTTGGVAEAFF
TRBJ1-2 | 12 | TRBV6-5 | NA | few | TGTGCCAGCAGTTCAACAGGGAGTGGCTACACCTTC | CASSSTGSGYTF
TRBJ1-1 | 13 | TRBV25-1 | NA | NA | TGTGCCAGCAGTGGAGGGTGGCAGATTGAAGCTTTCTTT | CASSGGWQIEAFF
TRBJ1-2 | 14 | TRBV2 | NA | NA | TGTGCCAGCAGTGAAGCGCTTCGGGGGGATGGCTACACCTTC | CASSEALRGDGYTF